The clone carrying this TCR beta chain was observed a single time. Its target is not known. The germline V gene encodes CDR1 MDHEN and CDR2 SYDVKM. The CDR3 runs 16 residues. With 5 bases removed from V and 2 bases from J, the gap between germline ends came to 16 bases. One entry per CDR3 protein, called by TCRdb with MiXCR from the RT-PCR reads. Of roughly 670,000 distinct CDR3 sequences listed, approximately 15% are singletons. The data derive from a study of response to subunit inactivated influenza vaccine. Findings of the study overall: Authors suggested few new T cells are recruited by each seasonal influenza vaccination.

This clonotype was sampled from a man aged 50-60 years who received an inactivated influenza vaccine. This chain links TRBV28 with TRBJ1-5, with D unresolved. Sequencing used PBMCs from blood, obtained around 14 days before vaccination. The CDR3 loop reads CASSPLKGLGNQPQHF. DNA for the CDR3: TGTGCCAGCAGTCCTTTAAAGGGCCTTGGCAATCAGCCCCAGCATTTT.